The rows below give T cell receptor beta chains drawn from one sample of a study of T-cell memory formation after mild COVID-19. TCRdb reanalysed the 5' RACE reads using MiXCR and keeps one entry per CDR3 protein. This sample has roughly 140,000 distinct CDR3 sequences, with 14% found just once. Sequencing was carried out using PBMCs or a T cell subset sorted from them (not recorded which). Every receptor here comes from an adult woman who had mild COVID-19 (a few samples of this study predate the infection). Cell type and time point are not known. The CDR3 runs from the conserved cysteine through the conserved F or W. D genes are given only for firm matches. Expanded clones get a size class; other rows say once, few or many, or leave the size out.

abundance: .; v_gene: TRBV7-9; j_gene: TRBJ2-1; d_gene: .; CDR3nt: TGTGCCAGCAGCTCCCAGCGGGCGGCCTACAATGAGCAGTTCTTC; CDR3aa: CASSSQRAAYNEQFF
abundance: few; v_gene: TRBV3-1; j_gene: TRBJ1-4; d_gene: .; CDR3nt: TGTGCCAGCAGCCCCTCCACACAGGGAGCAACTAATGAAAAACTGTTTTTT; CDR3aa: CASSPSTQGATNEKLFF
abundance: many; v_gene: TRBV7-9; j_gene: TRBJ2-7; d_gene: .; CDR3nt: TGTGCCAGCAGCCCGGCGGGGACACAATCCTACGAGCAGTACTTC; CDR3aa: CASSPAGTQSYEQYF
abundance: few; v_gene: TRBV5-1; j_gene: TRBJ2-3; d_gene: .; CDR3nt: TGCGCCAGCAGCTTGGTATCAGATACGCAGTATTTT; CDR3aa: CASSLVSDTQYF
abundance: few; v_gene: TRBV4-2; j_gene: TRBJ2-7; d_gene: TRBD2; CDR3nt: TGTGCCAGCAGCCCCACTAGCGGAGCCTACGAGCAGTACTTC; CDR3aa: CASSPTSGAYEQYF
abundance: few; v_gene: TRBV9; j_gene: TRBJ1-1; d_gene: .; CDR3nt: TGTGCCAGCAGCGTAGGAGGGACCACTGAAGCTTTCTTT; CDR3aa: CASSVGGTTEAFF
abundance: few; v_gene: TRBV5-8; j_gene: TRBJ2-3; d_gene: TRBD1; CDR3nt: TGTGCCAGCAGCGGAGGGGACAGGGATTGGACAGATACGCAGTATTTT; CDR3aa: CASSGGDRDWTDTQYF
abundance: few; v_gene: TRBV14; j_gene: TRBJ1-1; d_gene: .; CDR3nt: TGTGCCAGCAGCCAAGAACTGAGGGCGGGGACTGAAGCTTTCTTT; CDR3aa: CASSQELRAGTEAFF
abundance: .; v_gene: TRBV6-5; j_gene: TRBJ2-1; d_gene: TRBD1; CDR3nt: TGTGCCAGCAGTTACTCGGGACAGGCCTACAATGAGCAGTTCTTC; CDR3aa: CASSYSGQAYNEQFF
abundance: .; v_gene: TRBV13; j_gene: TRBJ2-7; d_gene: .; CDR3nt: TGTGCCAGCAGCACTGGACCTGCCTACGAGCAGTACTTC; CDR3aa: CASSTGPAYEQYF
abundance: few; v_gene: TRBV5-1; j_gene: TRBJ2-7; d_gene: .; CDR3nt: TGCGCCAGCAGCTTGGGTGAGGCAGGGTCCAACGAGCAGTACTTC; CDR3aa: CASSLGEAGSNEQYF
abundance: .; v_gene: TRBV5-1; j_gene: TRBJ2-7; d_gene: TRBD1; CDR3nt: TGCGCCAGCAGCTCCGGACAGGGGGGCTACGAGCAGTACTTC; CDR3aa: CASSSGQGGYEQYF
abundance: few; v_gene: TRBV7-8; j_gene: TRBJ2-7; d_gene: .; CDR3nt: TGTGCCAGCAGCTTAGGAGCCAGGGCCTACGAGCAGTACTTC; CDR3aa: CASSLGARAYEQYF
abundance: once; v_gene: TRBV4-3; j_gene: TRBJ2-7; d_gene: .; CDR3nt: TGCGCCAGCAGCCAAGTCCGGGGGATATACGAGCAGTACTTC; CDR3aa: CASSQVRGIYEQYF
abundance: .; v_gene: TRBV12-3/TRBV12-4; j_gene: TRBJ1-2; d_gene: TRBD1; CDR3nt: TGTGCCAGCAGCCCAGGGGGCTCCCGTACTCTCTATGGCTACACCTTC; CDR3aa: CASSPGGSRTLYGYTF
abundance: .; v_gene: TRBV19; j_gene: TRBJ1-6; d_gene: .; CDR3nt: TGTGCCAGTAGTACCTTAAGACAGGATAATTCACCCCTCCACTTT; CDR3aa: CASSTLRQDNSPLHF
abundance: .; v_gene: TRBV30; j_gene: TRBJ1-4; d_gene: .; CDR3nt: TGTGCCTGGACAGCCGATCCTAGGGAAAAACTGTTTTTT; CDR3aa: CAWTADPREKLFF
abundance: .; v_gene: TRBV10-3; j_gene: TRBJ2-1; d_gene: .; CDR3nt: TGTGCCATCAGTGCCGGGACTGGATCCTACAATGAGCAGTTCTTC; CDR3aa: CAISAGTGSYNEQFF
abundance: .; v_gene: TRBV6-5; j_gene: TRBJ2-1; d_gene: TRBD2; CDR3nt: TGTGCCAGCAGTTACGGCGGGAGTTTCTACAATGAGCAGTTCTTC; CDR3aa: CASSYGGSFYNEQFF
abundance: .; v_gene: TRBV5-6; j_gene: TRBJ1-1; d_gene: TRBD1; CDR3nt: TGTGCCAGCAGCTGGACAGGGGGCACTGAAGCTTTCTTT; CDR3aa: CASSWTGGTEAFF
abundance: few; v_gene: TRBV7-9; j_gene: TRBJ1-2; d_gene: .; CDR3nt: TGTGCCAGCAGCTTAGTGGAAGGGGCAGAAAATGGCTACACCTTC; CDR3aa: CASSLVEGAENGYTF
abundance: .; v_gene: TRBV5-1; j_gene: TRBJ1-1; d_gene: .; CDR3nt: TGCGCCAGCAGCCCTAACGGAATAGGCGACACTGAAGCTTTCTTT; CDR3aa: CASSPNGIGDTEAFF
abundance: few; v_gene: TRBV7-6; j_gene: TRBJ1-3; d_gene: TRBD1; CDR3nt: TGTGCCAGCAGCACTACAGGGGGCGCATTTGGAAACACCATATATTTT; CDR3aa: CASSTTGGAFGNTIYF
abundance: few; v_gene: TRBV7-9; j_gene: TRBJ2-1; d_gene: TRBD2; CDR3nt: TGTGCCAGCAGTTCGACTAGCAGGAGCTCCTACAATGAGCAGTTCTTC; CDR3aa: CASSSTSRSSYNEQFF
abundance: .; v_gene: TRBV7-9; j_gene: TRBJ1-2; d_gene: .; CDR3nt: TGTGCCAGCAGAGGCGTCGGGACCAACTATGGCTACACCTTC; CDR3aa: CASRGVGTNYGYTF
abundance: many; v_gene: TRBV29-1; j_gene: TRBJ1-1; d_gene: TRBD1; CDR3nt: TGCAGCGTTGAAGGGACAGGGGAGGTTGAAGCTTTCTTT; CDR3aa: CSVEGTGEVEAFF